This T cell receptor beta chain was retrieved from a study of blood T cell repertoires in COVID-19. Study background: Both acute and convalescent COVID-19 samples were obtained from the United States, Italy and Spain.

Trimming shortened V by 4 bases and J by 7 bases, and 10 bases separated the two germline ends. Per the germline V gene, CDR1 is LGHDT and CDR2 is YNNKEL (reference sequence). This CDR3 region has 12 residues. Produced via immunoSEQ multiplex PCR; TCRdb's table is partial and in-frame only. The data show 350,000 to 400,000 clones, about 87% seen once. Input material: PBMCs or T cells enriched from blood (not recorded which). The sequence came from a man in his forties or fifties in a cohort exposed to, infected with or recovered from COVID-19 (not recorded which). The V and J genes are TRBV3-1 (or the pseudogene TRBV3-2) and TRBJ1-2; no definite D call. CDR3 sequence reads: CASSLKSGGYTF. DNA of the CDR3: TGTGCCAGCAGCCTAAAGAGCGGTGGCTACACCTTC.